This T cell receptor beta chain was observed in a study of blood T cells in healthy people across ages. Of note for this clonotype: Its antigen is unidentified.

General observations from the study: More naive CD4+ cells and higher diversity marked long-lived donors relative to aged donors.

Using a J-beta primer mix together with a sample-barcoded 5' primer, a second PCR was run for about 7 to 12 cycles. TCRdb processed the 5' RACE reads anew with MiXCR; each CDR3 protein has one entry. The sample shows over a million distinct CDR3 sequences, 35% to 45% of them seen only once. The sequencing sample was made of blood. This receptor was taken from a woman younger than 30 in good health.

CDR3 DNA sequence: TGTGCCAGCAGCCCCCGGGGTCTCGATAATTCACCCCTCCACTTT. Translated, it gives CASSPRGLDNSPLHF. This chain uses TRBV27 with TRBJ1-6; D is ambiguous. Between the trimmed V and J ends, which lost 6 bases and 5 bases, there was a span of 14 bases. The CDR3 is 15 residues long. Per the germline V gene, CDR1 is MNHEY and CDR2 is SMNVEV (reference sequence).